This T cell receptor beta chain was found in a study of cytomegalovirus exposure and HLA in healthy donors. Turning to the study itself: As an earlier analysis found, around 190 million T cells yielded some 120 million unique TCR beta sequences.

Germline V lookup: CDR1 SNHLY, CDR2 FYNNEI. Trimming at V came to 6 bases and at J to 8 bases, leaving 15 bases not matched to a gene. This CDR3 has 16 amino acids. This clone was observed a single time. Antigen: not known. PCR amplification relied on 60 Vbeta primers (plus 13 Jbeta primers). This table comes from immunoSEQ multiplex PCR, and its TCRdb copy is limited to in-frame clones, with some not included. Altogether about 160,000 clones are present, nearly 80% being singletons, with the ten largest covering approximately 3.1%. Study results and limitations: V- and J-gene trimming of TCR beta was linked (in a later analysis) to a missense DCLRE1C variant. Previous analysis showed most TCR beta V segments were productive about 87% or about 30% of the time.

The source is a middle-aged woman in good health and CMV-seronegative. The chain joins TRBV2 to TRBJ2-4; 8 nucleotides line up with TRBD1. The specimen was PBMCs. CDR3 region: CASRQSRDRIVYIQYF. CDR3 DNA: TGTGCCAGCAGACAAAGCCGGGACAGGATAGTATACATTCAGTACTTC.